The entry below describes one T cell receptor (beta chain). Its antigen is unknown. Libraries were prepared by immunoSEQ multiplex PCR; TCRdb keeps only in-frame clonotypes and omits some of them. The table shows roughly 140,000 clones, with roughly nine tenths occurring only once. The data were obtained in a study of cytomegalovirus exposure and HLA in healthy donors. General study findings and limits: Subsequent analysis of the 120 or so validation repertoires found a tendency for first-cohort TCR clusters to co-occur. Altogether, 164 TCR beta chains were recorded as cytomegalovirus-associated.

CDR1 LNHDA and CDR2 SQIVND come from the germline V gene (reference sequence). The V end lost 3 bases, the J end lost 6 bases, and 9 bases lay between the germline ends. This CDR3 contains 13 residues. The source material was PBMCs. V gene TRBV19 combines with J gene TRBJ2-1; the D gene is possibly TRBD1 (5 bases). The clonotype originates from a woman younger than 35 in good health and CMV-seropositive. The CDR3 coding sequence is TGTGCCAGTAGTATGGGGCTACTCAATGAGCAGTTCTTC. As protein: CASSMGLLNEQFF.